This TCR beta chain was found in a study of cytomegalovirus exposure and HLA in healthy donors. Sequenced by immunoSEQ multiplex PCR; TCRdb stores in-frame clones only, minus some. The sample lists approximately 97,000 clones; roughly 94% were seen once. V lost 6 bases to trimming and J lost 0 bases; unmatched junction nucleotides: 8. The V gene's germline CDR1 is LNHDA and CDR2 SQIVND (reference sequence). The CDR3 is made up of 15 amino acids. The origin of this receptor is a woman between 18 and 30 years old in good health and CMV-seronegative. Sequences were obtained from PBMCs. This chain joins TRBV19 and TRBJ2-7, with 7 bases aligning to TRBD1. The CDR3 region is CASSDRVVPSYEQYF. The CDR3 DNA is TGTGCCAGTAGCGACAGGGTAGTCCCCTCCTACGAGCAGTACTTC. Filled out from reference TRBV19 and TRBJ2-7, the complete variable domain reads DGGITQSPKYLFRKEGQNVTLSCEQNLNHDAMYWYRQDPGQGLRLIYYSQIVNDFQKGDIAEGYSVSREKKESFPLTVTSAQKNPTAFYLCASSDRVVPSYEQYFGPGTRLTVT.